This is a list of T cell receptor beta chains from one sample in a study of blood T cell repertoires in COVID-19. Assay: immunoSEQ multiplex PCR; the TCRdb copy retains only in-frame clones and omits some. This sample has roughly 30,000 clones; about four fifths occur once, and the top ten carry 9% to 10%. Sequencing input: peripheral blood. The receptors shown here come from a man older than 75 with active COVID-19. CDR3s include the opening cysteine and the closing phenylalanine or tryptophan. A D gene is named only where the DNA matches it firmly.

v_gene	d_gene	j_gene	CDR3aa	CDR3nt
TRBV11-3	-	TRBJ2-2	CASSLLGNTGELFF	TGTGCCAGCAGCTTACTCGGTAACACCGGGGAGCTGTTTTTT
TRBV4-2	TRBD1	TRBJ1-1	CASSRDRGSNTEAFF	TGTGCCAGCAGCCGTGACAGGGGGTCGAACACTGAAGCTTTCTTT
TRBV30	TRBD1	TRBJ2-3	CAWSRDRDNTDTQYF	TGTGCCTGGAGTAGAGACAGGGATAACACAGATACGCAGTATTTT
TRBV3-1/TRBV3-2	-	TRBJ2-2	CASSLAGPNTGELFF	TGTGCCAGCAGCCTGGCGGGGCCGAACACCGGGGAGCTGTTTTTT
TRBV7-3	TRBD2	TRBJ2-3	CASSLGGYTDTQYF	TGTGCCAGCAGCTTGGGGGGGTACACAGATACGCAGTATTTT
TRBV18	TRBD1	TRBJ1-6	CASSANRGRNSPLHF	TGTGCCAGCTCAGCGAACAGGGGGCGGAATTCACCCCTCCACTTT
TRBV12-3/TRBV12-4	-	TRBJ1-1	CASSLGRAGEAFF	TGTGCCAGCAGCCTCGGACGGGCGGGGGAAGCTTTCTTT
TRBV24-1	-	TRBJ2-7	CATSDTNKGGPSSYEQYF	TGTGCCACCAGTGATACAAATAAAGGGGGACCATCCTCCTACGAGCAGTACTTC
TRBV18	TRBD1	TRBJ1-2	CASSPQTGGSHYGYTF	TGTGCCAGCTCACCCCAGACAGGGGGTTCCCATTATGGCTACACCTTC
TRBV2	TRBD1	TRBJ1-2	CASRKNTGGSNYGYTF	TGTGCCAGCAGAAAAAACACAGGGGGGTCAAACTATGGCTACACCTTC
TRBV5-1	TRBD1	TRBJ1-4	CASSLAGTGLNEKLFF	TGCGCCAGCAGTTTAGCAGGGACAGGGCTGAATGAAAAACTGTTTTTT
TRBV29-1	TRBD1	TRBJ2-7	CSVSGGQSSYEQYF	TGCAGCGTATCAGGGGGACAGAGCTCCTACGAGCAGTACTTC
TRBV10-2	TRBD1	TRBJ1-5	CASSESIRTGGVEPQHF	TGCGCCAGCAGTGAGTCAATCAGGACAGGAGGAGTTGAGCCCCAGCATTTT
TRBV6-5	-	TRBJ2-3	CASKPGGTDTQYF	TGTGCCAGCAAGCCAGGGGGCACAGATACGCAGTATTTT
TRBV7-6	TRBD2	TRBJ2-1	CASSLVAGGLHEQFF	TGTGCCAGCAGCTTAGTAGCGGGAGGGTTGCATGAGCAGTTCTTC
TRBV6-5	TRBD1	TRBJ1-3	CASSSRRAGGGNTIYF	TGTGCCAGCAGTTCCCGGCGGGCAGGGGGTGGAAACACCATATATTTT